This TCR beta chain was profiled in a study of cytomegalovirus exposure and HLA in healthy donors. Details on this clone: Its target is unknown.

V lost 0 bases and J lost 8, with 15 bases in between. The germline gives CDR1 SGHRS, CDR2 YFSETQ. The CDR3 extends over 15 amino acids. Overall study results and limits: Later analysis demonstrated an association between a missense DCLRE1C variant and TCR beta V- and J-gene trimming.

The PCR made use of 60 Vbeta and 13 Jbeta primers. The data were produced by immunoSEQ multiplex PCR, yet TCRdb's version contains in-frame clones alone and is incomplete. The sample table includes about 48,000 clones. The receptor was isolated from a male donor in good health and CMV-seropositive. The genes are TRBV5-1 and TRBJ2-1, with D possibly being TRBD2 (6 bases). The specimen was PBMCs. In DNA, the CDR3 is TGCGCCAGCAGCTTGGGGGATAGGTGGGGGGATGAGCAGTTCTTC. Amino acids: CASSLGDRWGDEQFF.